One sample yielded the 4 T cell receptor beta chains listed below, sequenced in a study of T cells in Graves' hyperthyroidism and ophthalmopathy. Amplification targeted TCR beta CDR3 regions from RNA transcripts. TCR CDR3 underwent first-round RT-PCR with the HTBI primer set. TCRdb reanalysed the multiplex PCR reads using MiXCR and keeps one entry per CDR3 protein. Altogether 530,000 or so distinct CDR3 sequences are present, more than 45% being singletons, with the ten largest covering around 7.7%. The sequenced material came from peripheral blood or thyroid tissue (not recorded which). Receptors originate from a woman between 18 and 30 years old with Graves' hyperthyroidism.

J is TRBJ1-2 and V is TRBV7-9, with TRBD1 matching 7 bases. The junction had 15 bases not matched to a gene; V was cut back by 5 bases and J by 6 bases. Germline CDR1 SEHNR, CDR2 FQNEAQ (reference sequence). CDR3 length equals 16 residues. The CDR3 sequence is CASSNRGRQGPNGYTF. DNA for the CDR3: TGTGCCAGCAGCAACCGGGGCCGACAGGGACCCAATGGCTACACCTTC. The full variable domain, its missing parts supplied by reference TRBV7-9 and TRBJ1-2, is DTGVSQNPRHKITKRGQNVTFRCDPISEHNRLYWYRQTLGQGPEFLTYFQNEAQLEKSRLLSDRFSAERPKGSFSTLEIQRTEQGDSAMYLCASSNRGRQGPNGYTFGSGTRLTVV.

A few counts support this clonotype. The chain carries TRBV20-1 and TRBJ2-7; D perhaps matches TRBD1 (6 bases). V gave up 6 bases and J gave up 1 base, with 22 bases separating them. CDR1 and CDR2 (germline): DFQATT, SNEGSKA (reference sequence). This CDR3 comprises 16 residues. The CDR3 sequence: CSASDLRGASSYEQYF. CDR3 coding DNA: TGCAGTGCAAGTGACCTCAGGGGAGCTTCATCCTACGAGCAGTACTTC.

As for this clonotype: This may arise from a read error, as a much more abundant clone is one base away. The rearrangement links TRBV6-5 to TRBJ2-6, with D possibly being TRBD2 (7 bases). Germline-derived CDR1 and CDR2 are MNHEY and SVGAGI. The CDR3 has 16 amino acids. The V and J ends lost 7 bases and 4 bases respectively, with 17 bases between them. This chain's CDR3 is CASTDGGPTGANVLTF. The CDR3 DNA reads as TGTGCCAGCACGGACGGGGGGCCCACCGGGGCCAACGTCCTGACTTTC.

The rearrangement joins TRBV4-3 to TRBJ2-7; 10 bases line up with TRBD1. V lost 0 bases, J lost 4 bases, and 6 bases stayed unmatched. Germline assignment: CDR1 LGHNA and CDR2 YSLEER. CDR3 length equals 16 residues. Here the CDR3 reads CASSQDRRQGAYEQYF. DNA for the CDR3: TGCGCCAGCAGCCAAGATAGGCGACAGGGGGCTTACGAGCAGTACTTC.